This TCR beta chain was captured in a study of blood T cell repertoires in COVID-19. This table comes from immunoSEQ multiplex PCR, and its TCRdb copy is limited to in-frame clones, with some not included. Of fewer than 350,000 clones in the sample, approximately 86% are singletons; the top ten hold around 4%. The V segment lost 6 bases and the J segment 7 bases; nucleotides outside the gene matches: 10. The germline V gene encodes CDR1 MNHEY and CDR2 SMNVEV (reference sequence). The CDR3 extends over 15 amino acids. The sequenced sample was peripheral blood. The rearrangement links TRBV27 to TRBJ2-1; the match to TRBD1 covers 9 bases. This sequence originates from a woman in her forties or fifties with active or convalescent COVID-19. CDR3 bases: TGTGCCAGCAGGGGGACCGGGACAGGGTCTAATGAGCAGTTCTTC. Protein: CASRGTGTGSNEQFF.